The T cell receptor beta chain under discussion was sequenced for a study of siplizumab effects on memory and regulatory T cells (dated by TCRdb to the late 2010s). Turning to the overall study: The study looked at the effect of siplizumab, an anti-CD2 antibody, on alloreactive T-cell subsets in allogeneic mixed lymphocyte reactions made from human PBMCs.

The library was made by the immunoSEQ multiplex PCR assay. About 10^5 TCR templates per sample were assayed by the deep sequencing platform. Genomic DNA extracted from sorted T cells was used for TCRbeta CDR3 sequencing. In the original analysis: The R programming language was used for clonal analysis of the TCRbeta CDR3 data. Unstimulated samples were compared with post-reaction CFSE-low samples to define alloreactive CD4+ and CD8+ clones. By matching sequences to the repertoires of sorted unstimulated Treg and non-Treg cells, each alloreactive CD4+ clone was assigned a regulatory or non-regulatory origin. Not all clones reach the TCRdb copy of this immuneACCESS table, which keeps in-frame sequences only. Checked studies attribute under half of the gap to unresolved V genes and leave the rest unexplained. That table supplies the V and J calls and clone size; D and trimming were determined from the DNA. The sample table shows about 94,000 clones, and 94% are seen once. The ten biggest clones cover roughly 0.3% of the sample.

The full study reports these points: A naive or memory phenotype could not be assigned to roughly 75-95% of proliferating CD4+ or CD8+ clones. The suppressive function of proliferating Tregs from siplizumab cultures was not functionally confirmed. Sequences below about 10^-5 frequency were poorly captured, so only a minor fraction of alloreactive clones could be mapped to unstimulated subsets. Unstimulated naive T cells appeared more diverse than memory T cells, and naive cells seemed to contribute substantially to the alloresponse. The cumulative frequency of alloreactive sequences traceable to unstimulated CD4+ memory T cells was significantly reduced by siplizumab. In reactions with siplizumab, an average of roughly 69% of mappable alloreactive CD4+ clones were Treg-derived, compared with 26.9% in control reactions.

There are 14 amino acids in the CDR3, from cysteine to phenylalanine inclusive. Only the CDR3 DNA stays, 42 bases, in frame from base 1. From the germline V gene, CDR1 is SGDLS and CDR2 is YYNGEE. At the junction V is shortened by 5 bases and J by 7 bases; bases outside the gene matches: 9. As to this clone: This receptor's antigen is unknown. The sample holds no much larger clone one base away, and base qualities are not on file.

Sorted unstimulated T cells and proliferating T cells recovered from mixed lymphocyte reactions underwent TCRbeta CDR3 sequencing. Fresh whole blood from approximately ten HLA-typed healthy donors was used to isolate PBMCs. To map where alloreactive clones came from, CD4+ non-regulatory T cells in the unstimulated state were FACS-sorted. The source material was non-Treg CD4+ T cells sorted from blood. Interpreted using the paper, the cell subset or site label stands for: FACS-sorted unstimulated CD4+ non-regulatory T cells. The receptor was isolated from a human donor in good health. Rearrangement joined TRBV9 to TRBJ2-1, and 7 junction bases match TRBD1. The CDR3 is CASSTDRVGNEQFF. The nucleotide sequence reads TGTGCCAGCAGTACTGACAGGGTGGGTAATGAGCAGTTCTTC.